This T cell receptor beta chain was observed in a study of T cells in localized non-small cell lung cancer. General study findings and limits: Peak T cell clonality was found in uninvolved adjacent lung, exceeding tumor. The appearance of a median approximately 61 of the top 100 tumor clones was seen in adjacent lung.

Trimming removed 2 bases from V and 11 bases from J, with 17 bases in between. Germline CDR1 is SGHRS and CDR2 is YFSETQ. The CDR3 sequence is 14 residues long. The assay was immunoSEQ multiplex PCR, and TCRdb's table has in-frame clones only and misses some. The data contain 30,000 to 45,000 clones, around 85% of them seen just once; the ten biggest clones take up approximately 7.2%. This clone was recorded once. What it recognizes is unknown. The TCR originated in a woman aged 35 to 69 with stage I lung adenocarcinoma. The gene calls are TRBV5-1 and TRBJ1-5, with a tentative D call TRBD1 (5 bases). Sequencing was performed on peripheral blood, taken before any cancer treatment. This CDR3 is CASSFGDTTGAQHF. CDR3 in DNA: TGCGCCAGCAGCTTTGGCGACACCACGGGGGCCCAGCATTTT.